This TCR beta chain was sequenced during a study of cytomegalovirus exposure and HLA in healthy donors. PCR used 60 Vbeta primers and 13 Jbeta primers. Using immunoSEQ multiplex PCR, the repertoire was profiled, and TCRdb retains in-frame clones only, with some absent. The sample holds 90,000 to 150,000 clones, 81% seen once. V lost 3 bases and J lost 0; bases outside the gene matches: 5. CDR1 is SGHNT, CDR2 YYREEE, per germline (reference sequence). This CDR3 spans 16 amino acids. The sequence was obtained from a middle-aged woman in good health and CMV-seronegative. The chain has TRBV5-4 and TRBJ1-1; 10 bases are a match to TRBD1. The material sequenced was PBMCs. In nucleotides, the CDR3 is TGTGCCAGCAGCTCACCGGGACAGGGGATGAACACTGAAGCTTTCTTT. It encodes CASSSPGQGMNTEAFF.